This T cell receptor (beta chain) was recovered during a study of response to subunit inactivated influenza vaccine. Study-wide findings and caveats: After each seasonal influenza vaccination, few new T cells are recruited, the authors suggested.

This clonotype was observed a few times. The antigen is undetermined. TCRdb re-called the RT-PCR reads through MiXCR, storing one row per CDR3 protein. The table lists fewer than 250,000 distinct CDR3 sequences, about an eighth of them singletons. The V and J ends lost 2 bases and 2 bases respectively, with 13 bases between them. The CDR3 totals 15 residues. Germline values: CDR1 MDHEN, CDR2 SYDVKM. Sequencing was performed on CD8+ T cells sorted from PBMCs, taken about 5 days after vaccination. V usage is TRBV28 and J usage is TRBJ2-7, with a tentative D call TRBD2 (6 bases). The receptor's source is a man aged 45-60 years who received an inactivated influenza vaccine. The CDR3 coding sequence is TGTGCCAGCAGTTTACAGGGACTTTATACCTACGAGCAGTACTTC. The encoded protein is CASSLQGLYTYEQYF.